The 11 T cell receptor beta chains listed next were all sequenced from one sample in a study of shared clonotypes between healthy human individuals. The protocol was immunoSEQ multiplex PCR, while the TCRdb copy is restricted to in-frame clones and leaves out a portion. In the table there are around 1,900,000 clones, 80% to 95% of which are singletons. CD8 cells regarded as naive lacked CD45RO, were positively chosen for CCR7, and omitted terminally differentiated effector memory CD45RA+ cells. Sequencing input: naive CD8+ T cells from PBMCs. The origin of the receptors is a man between 18 and 29 years old in good health. Some clones in this sample may be carry-over from other donors' samples.

This chain connects TRBV7-9 to TRBJ2-2, with a possible D match to TRBD1 (6 bases). Germline CDR1 and CDR2: SEHNR and FQNEAQ (reference sequence). Trimming removed 8 bases at V and 3 bases at J, with 13 bases between. This CDR3 spans 14 amino acids. CDR3 residues: CASPRTDHTGELFF. CDR3 DNA sequence: TGTGCCAGCCCGAGGACAGATCACACCGGGGAGCTGTTTTTT.

The table lists this clone with a count of one. The chain is built from TRBV19 and TRBJ2-1; D is perhaps TRBD2 (5 bases). From germline, CDR1 is LNHDA and CDR2 SQIVND (reference sequence). Trimming removed 6 bases at V and 8 bases at J, with 20 bases between. This CDR3 contains 15 residues. In DNA form, the CDR3 reads TGTGCCAGTAGCCCGACGGACTTCGGTGGGTATGAGCAGTTCTTC. Amino acids: CASSPTDFGGYEQFF. Full variable domain (remainder filled in from reference TRBV19 and TRBJ2-1): DGGITQSPKYLFRKEGQNVTLSCEQNLNHDAMYWYRQDPGQGLRLIYYSQIVNDFQKGDIAEGYSVSREKKESFPLTVTSAQKNPTAFYLCASSPTDFGGYEQFFGPGTRLTVL.

The gene calls are TRBV11-1 and TRBJ2-1; 11 bases agree with TRBD2. CDR1 and CDR2 (germline): SGHAT, FQDESV (reference sequence). The length of the CDR3 is 15 residues. The V gene end was trimmed by 1 base and the J gene end by 4 bases; junction bases not matched to a gene: 0. The CDR3, as DNA: TGTGCCAGCAGCTTAGGACTAGCGGGATACAATGAGCAGTTCTTC. Protein: CASSLGLAGYNEQFF.

The chain has TRBV13 and TRBJ2-5; D is perhaps TRBD1 (6 bases). CDR3 length equals 16 residues. CDR1 is PRHDT, CDR2 FYEKMQ, per germline (reference sequence). Deletions cut 4 bases from V and 4 bases from J, with 19 bases between. This chain's CDR3 is CASSSRSRGAGETQYF. CDR3 nucleotides: TGTGCCAGCAGCTCCCGCTCCAGGGGAGCAGGAGAGACCCAGTACTTC. Looking up the rest from reference TRBV13 and TRBJ2-5 gives the full variable domain: AAGVIQSPRHLIKEKRETATLKCYPIPRHDTVYWYQQGPGQDPQFLISFYEKMQSDKGSIPDRFSAQQFSDYHSELNMSSLELGDSALYFCASSSRSRGAGETQYFGPGTRLLVL.

This chain connects TRBV10-3 to TRBJ2-5; the D gene is possibly TRBD1 (6 bases). Trimming removed 7 bases at V and 5 bases at J, with 14 bases between. Germline CDR1 and CDR2: ENHRY and SYGVKD. The CDR3 has 13 amino acids. CDR3 sequence (DNA): TGTGCCATCAATGACAGGTTCGGTGAGACCCAGTACTTC. This encodes CAINDRFGETQYF.

This clone was picked up one time. The J gene is TRBJ2-5, the V gene TRBV15, with 7 bases matching TRBD1. The V and J ends lost 5 bases and 1 base, in that order; junction bases with no gene match: 7. The V gene's germline CDR1 is LNHNV and CDR2 YYDKDF (reference sequence). The length of the CDR3 is 15 residues. The CDR3, as DNA: TGTGCCACCAGCGCGTCCAGGGGGTCCCAAGAGACCCAGTACTTC. It codes for CATSASRGSQETQYF.

The genes are TRBV2 and TRBJ2-3; D might be TRBD1 or TRBD2, each matching 5 bases. CDR3 length: 14 amino acids. Trimming took off 7 bases at V and 1 base at J, with 12 bases between the two ends. The germline CDR1 and CDR2 sequences are SNHLY and FYNNEI. CDR3 sequence reads: CASTRDRGTDTQYF. Here the CDR3 DNA reads TGTGCCAGCACCCGGGACCGGGGCACAGATACGCAGTATTTT.

This chain connects TRBV28 to TRBJ1-2, with D possibly being TRBD1 (6 bases). Germline V gene data show CDR1 as MDHEN and CDR2 as SYDVKM. The ends were cut back, 8 bases at V and 4 bases at J, with 17 bases in the middle. The CDR3 length is 14 residues. CDR3 DNA sequence: TGTGCCAGCGGATCTAGGGGGTCGAGCTATGGCTACACCTTC. This codes for CASGSRGSSYGYTF.

The chain couples TRBV19 to TRBJ2-3; TRBD1 matches 7 bases. Germline CDR1 and CDR2: LNHDA and SQIVND (reference sequence). The V and J ends lost 9 bases and 3 bases, in that order; junction bases with no gene match: 9. The CDR3 extends over 14 amino acids. As DNA, the CDR3 is TGTGCCAGCGCCGACAGGGCCCGTACAGATACGCAGTATTTT. As protein: CASADRARTDTQYF. The complete variable domain, with remaining parts taken from reference TRBV19 and TRBJ2-3, reads DGGITQSPKYLFRKEGQNVTLSCEQNLNHDAMYWYRQDPGQGLRLIYYSQIVNDFQKGDIAEGYSVSREKKESFPLTVTSAQKNPTAFYLCASADRARTDTQYFGPGTRLTVL.

The chain uses TRBV19 and TRBJ1-1, with D unresolved. Trimming removed 6 bases at V and 0 bases at J, with 23 bases between. Germline loops: CDR1 LNHDA, CDR2 SQIVND (reference sequence). The CDR3 extends over 18 amino acids. The CDR3 nucleotides read TGTGCCAGTAGCCCCTCGGGGTGGAGGGTCACCATGAACACTGAAGCTTTCTTT. Protein product: CASSPSGWRVTMNTEAFF.

The chain joins TRBV5-6 to TRBJ1-1; 7 bases are a match to TRBD1. CDR1 is SGHDT, CDR2 YYEEEE, per germline. The J segment lost 10 bases and the V segment lost 3 bases, leaving 9 bases of the junction unmatched. The CDR3 length is 13 residues. The CDR3 DNA is TGTGCCAGCAGCTGGGCCCAGGGGGTCTTAGCTTTCTTT. This sequence encodes CASSWAQGVLAFF.